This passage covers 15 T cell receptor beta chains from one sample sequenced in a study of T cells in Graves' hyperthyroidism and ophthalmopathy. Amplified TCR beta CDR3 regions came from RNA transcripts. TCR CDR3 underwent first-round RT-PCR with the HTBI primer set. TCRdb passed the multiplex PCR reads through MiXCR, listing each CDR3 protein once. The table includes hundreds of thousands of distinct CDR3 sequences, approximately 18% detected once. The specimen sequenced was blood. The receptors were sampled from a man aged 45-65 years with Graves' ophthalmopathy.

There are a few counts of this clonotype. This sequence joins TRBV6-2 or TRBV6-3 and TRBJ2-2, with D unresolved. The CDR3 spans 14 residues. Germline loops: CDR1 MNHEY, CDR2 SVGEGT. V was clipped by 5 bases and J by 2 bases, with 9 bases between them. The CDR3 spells CASSVDQNTGELFF. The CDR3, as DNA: TGTGCCAGCAGTGTCGACCAAAACACCGGGGAGCTGTTTTTT.

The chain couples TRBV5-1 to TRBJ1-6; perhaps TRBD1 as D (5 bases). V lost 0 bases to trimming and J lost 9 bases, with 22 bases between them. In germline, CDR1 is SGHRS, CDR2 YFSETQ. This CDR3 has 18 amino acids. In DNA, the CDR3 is TGCGCCAGCAGCTTGGCTTCAAGGGGTTCGGGTGATGGTTCACCCCTCCACTTT. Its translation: CASSLASRGSGDGSPLHF.

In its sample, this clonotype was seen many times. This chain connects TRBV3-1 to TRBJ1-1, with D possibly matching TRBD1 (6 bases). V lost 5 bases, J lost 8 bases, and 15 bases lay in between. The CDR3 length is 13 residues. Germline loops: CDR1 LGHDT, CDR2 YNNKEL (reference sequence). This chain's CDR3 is CASSDGGRGEAFF. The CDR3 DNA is TGTGCCAGCAGCGACGGGGGTAGGGGGGAAGCTTTCTTT.

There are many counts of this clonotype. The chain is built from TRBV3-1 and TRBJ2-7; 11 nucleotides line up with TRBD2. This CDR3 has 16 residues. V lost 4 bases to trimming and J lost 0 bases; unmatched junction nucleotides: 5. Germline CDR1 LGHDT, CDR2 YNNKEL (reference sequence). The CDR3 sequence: CASSRGLAGFSYEQYF. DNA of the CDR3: TGTGCCAGCAGCCGCGGACTAGCGGGCTTCTCCTACGAGCAGTACTTC.

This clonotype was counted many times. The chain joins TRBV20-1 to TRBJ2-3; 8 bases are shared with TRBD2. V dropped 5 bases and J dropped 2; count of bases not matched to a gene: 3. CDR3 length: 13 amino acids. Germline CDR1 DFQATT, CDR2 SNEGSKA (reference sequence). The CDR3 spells CSAPTSATDTQYF. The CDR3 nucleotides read TGCAGTGCTCCGACTAGCGCCACAGATACGCAGTATTTT.

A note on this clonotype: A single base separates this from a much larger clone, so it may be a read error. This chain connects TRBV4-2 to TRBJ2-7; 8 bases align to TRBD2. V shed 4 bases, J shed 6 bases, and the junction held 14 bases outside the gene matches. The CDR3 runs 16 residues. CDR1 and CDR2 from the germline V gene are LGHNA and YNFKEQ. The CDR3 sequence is CASSLQRFSGATEQYF. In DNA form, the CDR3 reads TGTGCCAGCAGCCTACAGCGTTTTAGCGGGGCTACCGAGCAGTACTTC.

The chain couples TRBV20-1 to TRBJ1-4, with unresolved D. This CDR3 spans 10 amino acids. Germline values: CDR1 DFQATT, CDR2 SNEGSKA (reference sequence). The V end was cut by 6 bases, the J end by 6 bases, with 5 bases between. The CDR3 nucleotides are TGCAGTGCCTACGATGAAAAACTGTTTTTT. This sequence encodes CSAYDEKLFF.

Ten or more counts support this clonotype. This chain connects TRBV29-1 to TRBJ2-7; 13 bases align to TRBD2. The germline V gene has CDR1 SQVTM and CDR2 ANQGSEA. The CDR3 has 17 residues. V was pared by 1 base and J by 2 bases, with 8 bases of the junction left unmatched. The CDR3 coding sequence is TGCAGCGTTGAAGCCAGGACTAGCGGGAGCGTTGCCTACGAGCAGTACTTC. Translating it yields CSVEARTSGSVAYEQYF.

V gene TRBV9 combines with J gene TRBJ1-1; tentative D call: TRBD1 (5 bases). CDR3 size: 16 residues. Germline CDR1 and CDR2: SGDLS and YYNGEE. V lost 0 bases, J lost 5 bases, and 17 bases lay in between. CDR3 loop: CASSVGGAGMGTEAFF. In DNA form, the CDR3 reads TGTGCCAGCAGCGTAGGAGGGGCTGGGATGGGGACTGAAGCTTTCTTT.

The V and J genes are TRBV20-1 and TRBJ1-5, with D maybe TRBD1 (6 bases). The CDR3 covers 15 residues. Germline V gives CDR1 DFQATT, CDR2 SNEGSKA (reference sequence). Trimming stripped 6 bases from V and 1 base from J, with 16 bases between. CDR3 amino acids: CSAQRGATSNQPQHF. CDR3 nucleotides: TGCAGTGCACAACGGGGGGCTACAAGCAATCAGCCCCAGCATTTT.

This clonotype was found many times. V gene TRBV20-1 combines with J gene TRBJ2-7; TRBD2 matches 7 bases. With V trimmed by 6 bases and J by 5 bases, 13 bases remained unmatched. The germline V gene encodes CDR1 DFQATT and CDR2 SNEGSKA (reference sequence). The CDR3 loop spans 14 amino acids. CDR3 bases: TGCAGTGCCCCCCACCCAGCGGGGTCCAACGAGCAGTACTTC. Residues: CSAPHPAGSNEQYF.

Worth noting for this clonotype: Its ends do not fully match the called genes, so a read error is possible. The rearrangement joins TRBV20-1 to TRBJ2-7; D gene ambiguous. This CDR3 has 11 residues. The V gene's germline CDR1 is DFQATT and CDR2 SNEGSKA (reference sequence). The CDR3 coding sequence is TGCAGTGCTCCCGGTCGGGTTGCAGTGCACTTC. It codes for CSAPGRVAVHF.

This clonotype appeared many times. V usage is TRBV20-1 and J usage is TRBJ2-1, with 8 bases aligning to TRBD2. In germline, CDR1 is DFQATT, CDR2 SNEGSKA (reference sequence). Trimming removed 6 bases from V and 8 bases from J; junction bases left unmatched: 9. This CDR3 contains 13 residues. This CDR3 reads CSATLAELDEQFF. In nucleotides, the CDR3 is TGCAGTGCCACACTAGCGGAGCTTGATGAGCAGTTCTTC.

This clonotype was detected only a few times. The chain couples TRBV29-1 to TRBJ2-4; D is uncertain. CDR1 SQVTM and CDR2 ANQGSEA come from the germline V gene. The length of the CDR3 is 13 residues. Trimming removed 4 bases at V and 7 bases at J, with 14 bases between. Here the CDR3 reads CSVALALGNIQYF. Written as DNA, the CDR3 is TGCAGCGTTGCGTTGGCTCTCGGGAACATTCAGTACTTC.

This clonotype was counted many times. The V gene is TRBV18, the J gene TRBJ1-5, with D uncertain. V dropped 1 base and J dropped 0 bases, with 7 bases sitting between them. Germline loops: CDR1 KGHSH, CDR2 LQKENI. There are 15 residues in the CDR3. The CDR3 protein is CASSPQGNSNQPQHF. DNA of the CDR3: TGTGCCAGCTCACCACAGGGTAATAGCAATCAGCCCCAGCATTTT.